This entry lists 9 T cell receptor beta chains sequenced from one sample in a study of cytomegalovirus exposure and HLA in healthy donors. A multiplex PCR was run with 60 Vbeta primers and 13 Jbeta primers. Here immunoSEQ multiplex PCR was the method, and the copy in TCRdb shows in-frame clones only, minus some. Of 90,000 to 95,000 clones in the sample, around 78% were seen once. Source material: PBMCs. The receptor source for this set is a man aged 25-40 years in good health and CMV-seronegative.

J is TRBJ2-3 and V is TRBV19; 7 positions match TRBD2. The ends lost 1 base at V and 0 bases at J; junction bases unmatched: 4. CDR1 and CDR2 (germline): LNHDA, SQIVND (reference sequence). The CDR3 extends over 16 amino acids. The CDR3 nucleotides read TGTGCCAGTAGTATAGGATCTAGCGGTAGCACAGATACGCAGTATTTT. Protein: CASSIGSSGSTDTQYF.

On this clone itself: At one end, the junction sequence differs from germline, possibly due to a read error. This chain uses TRBV7-9 with TRBJ1-1; TRBD1 aligns across 10 bases. The CDR3 loop spans 15 amino acids. Germline V gene sequence: CDR1 SEHNR, CDR2 FQNEAQ (reference sequence). The CDR3 nucleotides are TGTTCCAGCAGCTGGGGACAGGGGAGAGGGGCTGAAGCTTTCTTT. This sequence encodes CSSSWGQGRGAEAFF.

The gene calls are TRBV10-3 and TRBJ2-1, with TRBD2 matching 9 bases. Germline CDR1 and CDR2: ENHRY and SYGVKD. The CDR3 is 15 residues long. V lost 4 bases and J lost 4; bases outside the gene matches: 5. The CDR3 here is CAISGRGGGYNEQFF. DNA for the CDR3: TGTGCCATCAGTGGGCGGGGGGGCGGATACAATGAGCAGTTCTTC.

The V and J genes are TRBV15 and TRBJ1-5; D uncertain. The V end was cut by 0 bases, the J end by 7 bases, with 7 bases between. This CDR3 contains 13 residues. Germline V gene sequence: CDR1 LNHNV, CDR2 YYDKDF (reference sequence). CDR3 in DNA: TGTGCCACCAGCAGAGATCTCGGGCAGCCCCAGCATTTT. Its protein is CATSRDLGQPQHF.

The rearrangement links TRBV7-9 to TRBJ2-3, with 11 nucleotides matching TRBD2. There are 16 residues in the CDR3. Per the germline V gene, CDR1 is SEHNR and CDR2 is FQNEAQ (reference sequence). Unmatched junction bases numbered 0, after V lost 1 base and J lost 0 bases. The CDR3 DNA follows: TGTGCCAGCAGCTTAGGGACTAGCGGGAGCACAGATACGCAGTATTTT. The encoded protein is CASSLGTSGSTDTQYF.

V usage is TRBV6-4 and J usage is TRBJ2-7, with a tentative D call TRBD2 (5 bases). V was pared by 2 bases and J by 0 bases, with 17 bases between. This CDR3 has 17 amino acids. The germline V gene encodes CDR1 MRHNA and CDR2 SNTAGT. DNA of the CDR3: TGTGCCAGCAGTGACGGATTTGGTCGGGAAGTCTCCTACGAGCAGTACGTC. Translated, it gives CASSDGFGREVSYEQYV.

V usage is TRBV6-1 and J usage is TRBJ1-5, with a tentative D call TRBD1 (5 bases). CDR1 is MNHNS, CDR2 SASEGT, per germline. With 7 bases removed from V and 4 bases from J, the gap between germline ends came to 14 bases. This CDR3 has 14 residues. CDR3 loop: CASNYDSQNQPQHF. DNA for the CDR3: TGTGCCAGCAACTACGACAGCCAGAATCAGCCCCAGCATTTT.

The chain couples TRBV7-3 to TRBJ2-2; the match to TRBD1 covers 10 bases. Per germline, CDR1 SGHTA and CDR2 FQGTGA. Trimming removed 1 base from V and 0 bases from J; junction bases left unmatched: 2. CDR3 length equals 17 residues. CDR3 coding DNA: TGTGCCAGCAGCTTAATGGGACAGGGGCCGAACACCGGGGAGCTGTTTTTT. Its translation: CASSLMGQGPNTGELFF.

This clone turned up a few times. V usage is TRBV6-6 and J usage is TRBJ1-3, with 8 bases fitting TRBD1. V lost 6 bases to trimming and J lost 0 bases; unmatched junction nucleotides: 7. The CDR3 is 16 amino acids. Germline CDR1 is MNHNY and CDR2 is SVGAGI (reference sequence). The CDR3 coding sequence is TGTGCCAGCAGGACACCACAGGGGGTCTCTGGAAACACCATATATTTT. Amino acids: CASRTPQGVSGNTIYF.